This TCR beta chain was profiled in a study of circulating and synovial CD4+ cells in juvenile arthritis. Germline V CDR1 and CDR2: SGHAT, FQNNGV. CDR3 length: 16 residues. Losses at the gene ends were 4 bases for V and 0 bases for J; bases not matched to a gene: 7. Study-level points and caveats: Some such blood samples were as oligoclonal as synovium. Deeper sequencing increased measured overlap with synovial clonotypes. The pathogenic-like versus bulk T cell difference escaped Vbeta family analysis. CPL and bulk CD4 samples differed at least tenfold in T cell genomes.

Here immunoSEQ multiplex PCR was the method, and the copy in TCRdb shows in-frame clones only, minus some. The sample yields 3,000 to 4,000 clones, roughly four fifths seen once. A word on this clone: Its antigen is currently unknown.

The TCR comes from a human donor with juvenile idiopathic arthritis. This rearrangement joins TRBV11-2 to TRBJ2-7, with TRBD1 matching over 9 bases. The sequenced sample consisted of CD4+ T cells from synovial fluid. CDR3 bases: TGTGCCAGCAGCTCTAACAGGGGGCTGAGCTCCTACGAGCAGTACTTC. Amino acid sequence: CASSSNRGLSSYEQYF.